The rows below give T cell receptor beta chains drawn from one sample of a study of early T cells in non-severe SARS-CoV-2 infection. TCRdb itself ran the 5' RACE reads through MiXCR, one entry per CDR3 protein. Of over 45,000 distinct CDR3 sequences in the sample, over 12% were seen once. The starting material was whole blood, obtained at baseline. Receptors were obtained from an adult who was a healthcare worker with PCR-confirmed SARS-CoV-2 infection or an uninfected control (not recorded which). The CDR3 runs from the conserved cysteine through the conserved F or W. D genes are given only for firm matches. Rows give clone size only sometimes, using once, few, many, or a class for an expanded clone.

v_gene: TRBV20-1; j_gene: TRBJ2-5; d_gene: TRBD2; abundance: few; CDR3nt: TGCAGTGCTCGCCGCGGCGCGGGACTAAAGACCCAGTACTTC; CDR3aa: CSARRGAGLKTQYF
v_gene: TRBV19; j_gene: TRBJ1-4; d_gene: -; abundance: many; CDR3nt: TGTGCCAGTAGTCTGGAAGGAGCAACTAATGAAAAACTGTTTTTT; CDR3aa: CASSLEGATNEKLFF
v_gene: TRBV24-1; j_gene: TRBJ2-1; d_gene: -; abundance: -; CDR3nt: TGTGCCACCAGTGAATCAGGGCTAAATGAGCAGTTCTTC; CDR3aa: CATSESGLNEQFF
v_gene: TRBV6-6; j_gene: TRBJ2-3; d_gene: TRBD2; abundance: few; CDR3nt: TGTGCCAGCATCCGGGGGGGCTCGAGGACAGATACGCAGTATTTT; CDR3aa: CASIRGGSRTDTQYF
v_gene: TRBV19; j_gene: TRBJ2-5; d_gene: -; abundance: -; CDR3nt: TGTGCCAGTAGTATTGGAAGGACCCAGTACTTC; CDR3aa: CASSIGRTQYF
v_gene: TRBV19; j_gene: TRBJ2-7; d_gene: TRBD2; abundance: -; CDR3nt: TGTGCCAGTACCCGATCTAGCGGGAGCGGTGAGCAGTACTTC; CDR3aa: CASTRSSGSGEQYF
v_gene: TRBV2; j_gene: TRBJ2-5; d_gene: -; abundance: -; CDR3nt: TGTACCAGCAGTGACAGAACCCGAGAGACCCAGTACTTC; CDR3aa: CTSSDRTRETQYF
v_gene: TRBV20-1; j_gene: TRBJ2-3; d_gene: TRBD2; abundance: many; CDR3nt: TGCAGTGCTGCCCCAATAGCGGGGACTCGAGATACGCAGTATTTT; CDR3aa: CSAAPIAGTRDTQYF
v_gene: TRBV27; j_gene: TRBJ2-1; d_gene: -; abundance: -; CDR3nt: TGTGCCAGCAGTAGTAGACTAGAGAATCTAAATGAGCAGTTCTTC; CDR3aa: CASSSRLENLNEQFF
v_gene: TRBV6-1; j_gene: TRBJ2-7; d_gene: -; abundance: many; CDR3nt: TGTGCCAGCAGTGAAGGAGGTCGGAGGGGGCAACTCTCCTACGAGCAGTACTTC; CDR3aa: CASSEGGRRGQLSYEQYF